The 2 T cell receptor beta chains reported below all come from one sample, sequenced in a study of long-term antiretroviral therapy in people with HIV (dated by TCRdb to about 2022). Sequencing of the TRB variable region was done with the immunoSEQ hsTCRB v3.0 assay at survey level resolution. Drawn from immuneACCESS, this table holds only the in-frame rearrangements with V and J called that TCRdb kept. Clones are partly lost; checked studies trace under half to an unresolved V gene and leave the rest unexplained. The sample includes roughly 14,000 clones, with about 86% observed a single time. Over 12% of the sample rests with the top ten. The sample in question was unsorted PBMCs, obtained 2.2 to 2.3 years before starting antiretroviral therapy. The receptors stem from a woman aged 30 to 39 with HIV.

The table lists this clone with a count of one. This rearrangement joins TRBV4-1 to TRBJ1-3; D is unresolved. The CDR3 is 13 amino acids. Germline-derived CDR1 and CDR2 are MGHRA and YSYEKL. V lost 0 bases and J lost 4, with 4 bases in between. Here the CDR3 reads CASSQDPGNTIYF. CDR3 nucleotides: TGCGCCAGCAGCCAAGATCCCGGAAACACCATATATTTT.

The chain has TRBV14 and TRBJ2-7; TRBD2 agrees at 8 bases. The CDR3 has 14 amino acids. Germline-derived CDR1 and CDR2 are SGHDN and FVKESK. V shed 4 bases and J 2 bases; nucleotides not matched to a gene: 4. The CDR3 here is CASSPGGAPYEQYF. CDR3 in DNA: TGTGCCAGCAGCCCCGGGGGGGCCCCCTACGAGCAGTACTTC. Full variable domain (outside the CDR3, taken from reference TRBV14 and TRBJ2-7): EAGVTQFPSHSVIEKGQTVTLRCDPISGHDNLYWYRRVMGKEIKFLLHFVKESKQDESGMPNNRFLAERTGGTYSTLKVQPAELEDSGVYFCASSPGGAPYEQYFGPGTRLTVT.